This T cell receptor beta chain was recorded in a study of T cell repertoires in cytomegalovirus infection. As for the study in general: Shared public TCR beta signatures pointed to both CMV infection and a matching HLA type.

MiXCR, applied by TCRdb to the reads, yields one record per CDR3 protein. The sample holds approximately 500,000 distinct CDR3 sequences, 26% seen once. General study findings and limits: Accumulated public TCR beta family frequency recognized individuals carrying CMV together with the relevant HLA. HLA-C-restricted CMV clonotypes gave the most frequent clonotype in two of eight donors.

This clonotype was seen more than once but under ten times. Its antigen is not known. The sequence was obtained from a human donor in good health (CMV status not recorded). Some clones in this sample may be carry-over from other donors' samples. Sequences were obtained from PBMCs.

This CDR3 reads CSAGMSSGVRGEQYF. CDR3 nucleotides: TGCAGTGCCGGGATGTCTAGCGGGGTTCGGGGCGAGCAGTACTTC. The V and J genes are TRBV20-1 and TRBJ2-7; 9 nucleotides line up with TRBD2. The V segment lost 6 bases and the J segment 6 bases; nucleotides outside the gene matches: 15. CDR1 and CDR2 from the germline V gene are DFQATT and SNEGSKA (reference sequence). This CDR3 region has 15 residues.